Described below is a single T cell receptor (beta chain) sequence and its context. The sample belongs to a study of CD8+ T cells in alopecia areata. Background on the study: People stayed on tofacitinib for 6 to 18 months, then stopped the drug for 6 months.

Documented treatment: oral pan-JAK inhibitor, 5-10 mg twice daily. Reverse transcribed after extraction, RNA yielded cDNA as the sequencing template. Assay: immunoSEQ multiplex PCR; the TCRdb copy retains only in-frame clones and omits some. Of 150,000 to 200,000 clones listed, around 60% are singletons. The CDR3 runs to 12 residues. Trimming shortened V by 6 bases and J by 3 bases, and 12 bases separated the two germline ends. Germline V gene lookup returns CDR1 SQVTM and CDR2 ANQGSEA. The receptor was derived from a human donor with alopecia areata. The source was CD4+ T cells sorted from blood, collected at week 24, from a patient treated with tofacitinib. The chain links TRBV29-1 to TRBJ2-7; D uncertain. CDR3 coding DNA: TGCAGCGTCCCAGCGAGGCACTACGAGCAGTACTTC. Amino acids: CSVPARHYEQYF.